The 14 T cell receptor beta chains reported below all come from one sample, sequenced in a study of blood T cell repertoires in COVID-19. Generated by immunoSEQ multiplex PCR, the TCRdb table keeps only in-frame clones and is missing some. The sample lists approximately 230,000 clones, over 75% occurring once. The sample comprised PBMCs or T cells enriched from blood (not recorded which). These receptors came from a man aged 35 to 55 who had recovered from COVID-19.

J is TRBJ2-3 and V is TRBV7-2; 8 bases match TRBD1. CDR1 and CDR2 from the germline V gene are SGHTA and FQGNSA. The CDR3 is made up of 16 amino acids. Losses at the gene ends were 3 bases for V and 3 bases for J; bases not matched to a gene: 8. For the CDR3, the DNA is TGTGCCAGCAGCTTGCAGGGGGCAGGGTATACAGATACGCAGTATTTT. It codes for CASSLQGAGYTDTQYF. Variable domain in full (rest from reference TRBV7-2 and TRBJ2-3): GAGVSQSPSNKVTEKGKDVELRCDPISGHTALYWYRQSLGQGLEFLIYFQGNSAPDKSGLPSDRFSAERTGGSVSTLTIQRTQQEDSAVYLCASSLQGAGYTDTQYFGPGTRLTVL.

The CDR3 region is CASSLLWAPDRHSYEQYF. In DNA, the CDR3 is TGTGCCAGCAGTTTATTATGGGCCCCGGACAGACATTCCTACGAGCAGTACTTC. The rearrangement joins TRBV27 to TRBJ2-7, with a possible D match to TRBD1 (6 bases). From germline, CDR1 is MNHEY and CDR2 SMNVEV (reference sequence). The CDR3 is 18 amino acids. V was shortened by 1 base and J by 1 base, with 20 bases between the two germline ends.

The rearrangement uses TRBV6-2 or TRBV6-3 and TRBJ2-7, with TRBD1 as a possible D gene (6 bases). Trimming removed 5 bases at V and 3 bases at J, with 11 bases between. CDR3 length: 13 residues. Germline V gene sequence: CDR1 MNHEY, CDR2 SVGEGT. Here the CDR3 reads CASSDRTLYEQYF. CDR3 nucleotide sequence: TGTGCCAGCAGTGACAGGACCCTCTACGAGCAGTACTTC.

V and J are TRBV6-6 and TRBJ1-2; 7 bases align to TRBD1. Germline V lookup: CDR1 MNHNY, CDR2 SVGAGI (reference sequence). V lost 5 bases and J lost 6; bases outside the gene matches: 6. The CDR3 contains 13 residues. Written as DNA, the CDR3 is TGTGCCAGCAGTCCGGACAGGTCTCATGGCTACACCTTC. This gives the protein CASSPDRSHGYTF.

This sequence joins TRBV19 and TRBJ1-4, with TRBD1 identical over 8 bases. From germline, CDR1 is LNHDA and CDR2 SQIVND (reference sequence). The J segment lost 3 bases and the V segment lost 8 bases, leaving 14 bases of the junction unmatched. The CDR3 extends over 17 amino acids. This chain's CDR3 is CASGSRGQATSNEKLFF. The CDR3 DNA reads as TGTGCCAGTGGGTCACGGGGACAGGCGACCTCTAATGAAAAACTGTTTTTT. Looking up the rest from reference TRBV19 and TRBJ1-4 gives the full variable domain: DGGITQSPKYLFRKEGQNVTLSCEQNLNHDAMYWYRQDPGQGLRLIYYSQIVNDFQKGDIAEGYSVSREKKESFPLTVTSAQKNPTAFYLCASGSRGQATSNEKLFFGSGTQLSVL.

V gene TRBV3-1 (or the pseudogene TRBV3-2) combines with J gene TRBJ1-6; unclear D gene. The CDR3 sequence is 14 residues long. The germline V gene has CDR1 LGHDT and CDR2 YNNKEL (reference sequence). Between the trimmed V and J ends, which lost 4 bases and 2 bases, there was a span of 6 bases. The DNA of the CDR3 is TGTGCCAGCAGCCCCGGAGCCTATAATTCACCCCTCCACTTT. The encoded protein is CASSPGAYNSPLHF.

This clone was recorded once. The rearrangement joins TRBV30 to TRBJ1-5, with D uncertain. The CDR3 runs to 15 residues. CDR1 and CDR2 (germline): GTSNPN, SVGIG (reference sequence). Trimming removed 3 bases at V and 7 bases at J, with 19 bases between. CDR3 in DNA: TGTGCCTGGAGCCAAGAAGAACGAAACGGGCAGCCCCAGCATTTT. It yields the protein CAWSQEERNGQPQHF.

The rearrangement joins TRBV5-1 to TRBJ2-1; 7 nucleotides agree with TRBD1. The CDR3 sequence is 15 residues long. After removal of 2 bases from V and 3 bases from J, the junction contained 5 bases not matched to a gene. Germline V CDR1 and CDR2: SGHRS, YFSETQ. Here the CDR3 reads CASSLAGQDYNEQFF. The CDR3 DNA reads TGCGCCAGCAGCTTAGCAGGACAGGACTACAATGAGCAGTTCTTC.

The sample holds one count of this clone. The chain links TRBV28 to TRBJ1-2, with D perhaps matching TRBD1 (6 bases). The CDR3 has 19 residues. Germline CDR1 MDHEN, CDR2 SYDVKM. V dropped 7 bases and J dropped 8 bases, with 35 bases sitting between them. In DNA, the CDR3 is TGTGCCAGCACCAGTTTAGAGGGGCTCCGGACAGTTGAAGATGGCGGCTACACCTTC. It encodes CASTSLEGLRTVEDGGYTF.

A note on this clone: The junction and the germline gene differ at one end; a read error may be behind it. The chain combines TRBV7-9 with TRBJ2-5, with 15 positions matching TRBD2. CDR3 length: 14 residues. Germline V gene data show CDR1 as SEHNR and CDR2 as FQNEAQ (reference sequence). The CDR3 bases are TGTGCCAGCAGCTCGCTATGGACTAGCGGGAGGGGTAACTTC. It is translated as CASSSLWTSGRGNF.

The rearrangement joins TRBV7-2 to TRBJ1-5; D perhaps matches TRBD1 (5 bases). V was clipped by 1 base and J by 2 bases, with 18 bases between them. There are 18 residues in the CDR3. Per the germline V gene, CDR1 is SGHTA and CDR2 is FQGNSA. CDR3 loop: CASSLVRIGVRGNQPQHF. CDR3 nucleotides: TGTGCCAGCAGCTTAGTTCGTATAGGAGTCAGGGGCAATCAGCCCCAGCATTTT.

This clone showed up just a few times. CDR3 bases: TGTGCCTGGAGTTCCTCTTGGGGGGTAGGTGAGCAGTACTTC. Protein product: CAWSSSWGVGEQYF. This rearrangement joins TRBV30 to TRBJ2-7; a weak D match, TRBD2 (6 bases). Trimming took 2 bases from V and 7 from J, leaving 18 bases between them. This CDR3 spans 14 amino acids. CDR1 GTSNPN and CDR2 SVGIG come from the germline V gene (reference sequence).

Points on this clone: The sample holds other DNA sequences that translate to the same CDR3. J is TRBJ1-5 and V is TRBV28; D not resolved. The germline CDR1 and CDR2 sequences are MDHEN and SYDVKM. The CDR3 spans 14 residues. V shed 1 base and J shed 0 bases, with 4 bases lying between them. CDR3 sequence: CASSLSGSNQPQHF. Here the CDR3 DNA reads TGTGCCAGCAGTTTATCGGGTAGCAATCAGCCCCAGCATTTT.

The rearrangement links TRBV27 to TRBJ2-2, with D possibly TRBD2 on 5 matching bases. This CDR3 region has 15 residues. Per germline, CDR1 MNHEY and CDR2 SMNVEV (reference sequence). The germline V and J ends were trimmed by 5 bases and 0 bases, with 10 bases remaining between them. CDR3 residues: CASSPTSSNTGELFF. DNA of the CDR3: TGTGCCAGCAGTCCTACTAGTTCGAACACCGGGGAGCTGTTTTTT.